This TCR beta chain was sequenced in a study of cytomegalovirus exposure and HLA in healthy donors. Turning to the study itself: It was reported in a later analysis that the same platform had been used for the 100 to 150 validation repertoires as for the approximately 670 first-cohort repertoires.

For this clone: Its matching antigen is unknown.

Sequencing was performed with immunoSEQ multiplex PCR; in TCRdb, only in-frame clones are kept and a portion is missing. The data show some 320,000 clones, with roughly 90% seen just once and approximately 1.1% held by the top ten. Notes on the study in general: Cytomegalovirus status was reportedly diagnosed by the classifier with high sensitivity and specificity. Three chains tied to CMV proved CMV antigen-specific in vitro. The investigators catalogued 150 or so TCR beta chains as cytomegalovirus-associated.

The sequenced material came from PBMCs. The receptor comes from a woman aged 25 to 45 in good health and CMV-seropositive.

The CDR3 DNA reads TGTGCCAGCAGCCAAGATCGGACAGGGGGCGCTTCCTACGAGCAGTACTTC. The encoded protein is CASSQDRTGGASYEQYF. This chain joins TRBV4-2 and TRBJ2-7; 11 bases line up with TRBD1. Trimming at V came to 0 bases and at J to 1 base, leaving 5 bases not matched to a gene. CDR1 LGHNA and CDR2 YNFKEQ come from the germline V gene. The CDR3 has 17 amino acids.